This TCR beta chain emerged from a study of vaccination and CD4 T cells after COVID-19. The overall study: Stimulation of cells relied on overlapping spike peptides derived from SARS-CoV-2, HCoV-NL63, HCoV-OC43 and HCoV-229E.

The treatment denotes: approximately 10-day PBMC culture with coronavirus spike peptide pools or control peptides (ViraFEST assay). V lost 5 bases, J lost 3 bases, and 7 bases lay in between. The germline gives CDR1 MNHNS, CDR2 SASEGT. This CDR3 comprises 12 residues. Sequence data for DNA of cultured CD4+ T cells were generated by the Oncomine TCR Beta short-read assay. Each CDR3 protein gets one entry after TCRdb re-called the PCR reads with MiXCR. The sample has 13,000 to 15,000 distinct CDR3 sequences, approximately 61% seen once; the top ten hold roughly 7.3%. This clonotype was observed a few times. As yet, its antigen is unknown.

The clonotype was recovered from a human donor who had recovered from COVID-19. Sequencing was carried out using CD4+ T cells from blood, cultured in vitro. The chain uses TRBV6-1 and TRBJ1-2; no definite D call. As DNA, the CDR3 is TGTGCCAGCAGTCTGGTAGACTATGGCTACACCTTC. Translated: CASSLVDYGYTF.